This T cell receptor (beta chain) is drawn from a study of OX40 agonist ivuxolimab in advanced cancers. Study context: Subjects had a mean age of around 60 years, with a range of 23 to 79; just over 80% were male.

Study results and caveats: Certain nonresponders additionally had low normalized T-cell clonal expansion. In the 0.1 to 3.0 mg/kg range, CD4+ and CD8+ blood T cells had expanded clonally by week 6.

Trimming pared 2 bases from V and 3 bases from J, leaving 10 bases between. The CDR3 is 14 amino acids. Germline lookup yields CDR1 MNHEY and CDR2 SMNVEV (reference sequence). Here immunoSEQ multiplex PCR was the method, and the copy in TCRdb shows in-frame clones only, minus some. The sample has roughly 70,000 clones, about 87% seen once. Remarks on this clone: As yet, its antigen is unknown.

The V and J genes are TRBV27 and TRBJ1-1; D ambiguous. The input for sequencing was CD4+ or CD8+ T cells sorted from blood, taken in a trial of the OX40 agonist ivuxolimab. This TCR derives from an adult with an advanced solid tumor such as melanoma, head and neck, liver or kidney cancer. This CDR3 reads CASSLGRPHTEAFF. The DNA for the CDR3 is TGTGCCAGCAGTTTAGGAAGGCCTCACACTGAAGCTTTCTTT.